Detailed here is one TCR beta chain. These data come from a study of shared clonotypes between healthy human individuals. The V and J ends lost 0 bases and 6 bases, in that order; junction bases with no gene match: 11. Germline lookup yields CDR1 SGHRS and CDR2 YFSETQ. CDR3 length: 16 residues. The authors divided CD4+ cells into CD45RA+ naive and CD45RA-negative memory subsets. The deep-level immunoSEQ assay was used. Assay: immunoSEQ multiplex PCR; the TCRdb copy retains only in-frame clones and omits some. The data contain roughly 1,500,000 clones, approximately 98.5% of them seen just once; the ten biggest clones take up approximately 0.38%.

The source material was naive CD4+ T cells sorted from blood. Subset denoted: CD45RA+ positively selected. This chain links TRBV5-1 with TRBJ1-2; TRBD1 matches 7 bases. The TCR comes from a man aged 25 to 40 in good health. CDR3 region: CASSLAPPDRSDGYTF. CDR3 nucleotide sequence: TGCGCCAGCAGCTTGGCCCCCCCGGACAGGTCCGATGGCTACACCTTC.